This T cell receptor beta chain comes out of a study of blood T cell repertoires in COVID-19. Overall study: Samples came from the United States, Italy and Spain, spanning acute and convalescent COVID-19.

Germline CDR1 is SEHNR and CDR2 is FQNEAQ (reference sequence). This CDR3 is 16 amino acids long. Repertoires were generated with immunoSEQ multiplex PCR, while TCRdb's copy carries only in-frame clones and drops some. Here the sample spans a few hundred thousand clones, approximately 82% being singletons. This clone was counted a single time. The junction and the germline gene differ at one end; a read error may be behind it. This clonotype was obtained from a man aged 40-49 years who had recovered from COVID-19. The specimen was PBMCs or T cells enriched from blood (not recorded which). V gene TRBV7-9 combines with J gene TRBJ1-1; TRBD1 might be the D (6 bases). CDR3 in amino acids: CASSTPPDSLKTEAFF. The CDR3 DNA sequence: TGTGCCAGCAGCACCCCACCGGACAGTTTGAAGACTGAAGCTTTCTTT.